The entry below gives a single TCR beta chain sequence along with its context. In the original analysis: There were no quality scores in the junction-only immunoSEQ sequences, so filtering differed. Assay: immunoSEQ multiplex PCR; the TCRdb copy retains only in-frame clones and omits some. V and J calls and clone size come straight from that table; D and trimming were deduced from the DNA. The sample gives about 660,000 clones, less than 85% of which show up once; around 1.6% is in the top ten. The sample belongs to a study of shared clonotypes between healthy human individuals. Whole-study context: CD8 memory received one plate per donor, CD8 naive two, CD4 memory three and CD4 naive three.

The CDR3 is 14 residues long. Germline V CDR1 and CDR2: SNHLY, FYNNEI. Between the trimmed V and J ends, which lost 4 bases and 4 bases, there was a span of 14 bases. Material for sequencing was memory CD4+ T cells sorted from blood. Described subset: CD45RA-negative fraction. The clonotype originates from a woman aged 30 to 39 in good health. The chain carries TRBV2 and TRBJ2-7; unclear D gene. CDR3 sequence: CASSALIAGYEQYF. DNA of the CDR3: TGTGCCAGCAGTGCTCTCATCGCTGGGTACGAGCAGTACTTC.